The TCR beta chain described here comes from a study of shared clonotypes between healthy human individuals. On the study more broadly: The people who gave samples were two women and a few men aged 18 to 49. Each donor had three CD4 naive, three CD4 memory, two CD8 naive and one CD8 memory plate. Whole-study findings and limits: All-four-donor shared clonotypes had higher generation probabilities than non-shared clonotypes did. Larger estimated richness was generally seen in naive subsets than in memory subsets.

Trimming took off 2 bases at V and 4 bases at J, with 12 bases between the two ends. The CDR3 length is 13 residues. Per the germline V gene, CDR1 is SQVTM and CDR2 is ANQGSEA. About this clone itself: Its antigen is unidentified.

Data came from immunoSEQ multiplex PCR; TCRdb stores just in-frame clones and leaves some out. The sample contains roughly 850,000 clones, about 96% of which appear only once. Cells designated naive CD8 were CD45RO-negative and were positively selected for CCR7, with terminally differentiated effector memory CD45RA+ cells excluded. The rearrangement links TRBV29-1 to TRBJ2-7; D might be TRBD1 or TRBD2, each matching 6 bases. This receptor was obtained from a man aged 25-45 years in good health. Sequencing was performed on naive CD8+ T cells sorted from blood. The CDR3 region has the DNA TGCAGCGTTGAATCGGGGGCGCATTACGAGCAGTACTTC. It yields the protein CSVESGAHYEQYF.